Presented here are 15 T cell receptor beta chains from one specimen sequenced in a study of long-term antiretroviral therapy in people with HIV. Sequencing relied on immunoSEQ assay v3.0, run at survey level. The protocol was immunoSEQ multiplex PCR, while the TCRdb copy is restricted to in-frame clones and leaves out a portion. The sample holds 30,000 to 40,000 clones, almost 85% seen once. The specimen comprised unsorted PBMCs, sampled roughly 3.3 years after starting antiretroviral therapy. The receptors originated from a man between 18 and 29 years old with HIV.

The J gene is TRBJ2-5, the V gene TRBV7-3; 14 nucleotides agree with TRBD2. The CDR3 contains 14 residues. Germline V gene lookup returns CDR1 SGHTA and CDR2 FQGTGA. After removal of 4 bases from V and 7 bases from J, the junction contained 2 bases not matched to a gene. The CDR3 nucleotides are TGTGCCAGCAGCTCCGGACTAGCGGGAGGGACCCAGTACTTC. The encoded protein is CASSSGLAGGTQYF.

The chain has TRBV5-1 and TRBJ1-6; D is perhaps TRBD1 (5 bases). Germline CDR1 SGHRS, CDR2 YFSETQ. The V end was cut by 1 base, the J end by 10 bases, with 15 bases between. This CDR3 has 15 residues. The CDR3 loop reads CASSLFPGQGSPLHF. The DNA of the CDR3 is TGCGCCAGCAGCTTGTTTCCAGGGCAAGGATCACCCCTCCACTTT.

The chain employs TRBV7-9 and TRBJ2-1, with 7 bases identical to TRBD1. The CDR3 totals 15 residues. The germline CDR1 and CDR2 sequences are SEHNR and FQNEAQ (reference sequence). V was pared by 5 bases and J by 6 bases, with 10 bases of the junction left unmatched. The CDR3 DNA is TGTGCCAGCAGCCGCTCAGGGGGAACAGGCAATGAGCAGTTCTTC. This gives the protein CASSRSGGTGNEQFF.

This chain uses TRBV4-2 with TRBJ2-7; 7 bases match TRBD2. CDR3 size: 15 residues. V gave up 2 bases and J gave up 2 bases; unmatched junction bases: 6. Germline CDR1 LGHNA, CDR2 YNFKEQ. The CDR3 loop reads CASSQFPGGTYEQYF. As DNA, the CDR3 is TGTGCCAGCAGCCAATTCCCGGGGGGAACCTACGAGCAGTACTTC.

The chain couples TRBV6-6 to TRBJ1-2; D perhaps matches TRBD1 (6 bases). There are 15 residues in the CDR3. Germline V CDR1 and CDR2: MNHNY, SVGAGI (reference sequence). V gave up 7 bases and J gave up 0 bases, with 15 bases separating them. The DNA of the CDR3 is TGTGCCAGCATTCCTGTGGGGGCGACTAACTATGGCTACACCTTC. Translating it yields CASIPVGATNYGYTF.

The J gene is TRBJ1-1, the V gene TRBV12-5; D remains unclear. With 8 bases removed from V and 4 bases from J, the gap between germline ends came to 14 bases. This CDR3 has 13 amino acids. CDR1 LGHNT and CDR2 FRNRAP come from the germline V gene. CDR3 loop: CASKLALSTEAFF. For the CDR3, the DNA is TGTGCTAGTAAGTTGGCTCTGAGCACTGAAGCTTTCTTT.

The chain is built from TRBV4-1 and TRBJ1-1; 11 nucleotides match TRBD1. Germline trimming cut 1 base from V and 9 bases from J; bases unmatched to any gene: 7. CDR3 size: 15 residues. The germline V gene encodes CDR1 MGHRA and CDR2 YSYEKL. CDR3 sequence reads: CASSQGGQGASQAFF. DNA for the CDR3: TGCGCCAGCAGCCAAGGTGGACAGGGGGCTTCCCAAGCTTTCTTT.

The V gene is TRBV6-5, the J gene TRBJ2-7, with D tentatively TRBD1 (6 bases). The CDR3 spans 14 residues. CDR1 is MNHEY, CDR2 SVGAGI, per germline. Trimming pared 6 bases from V and 5 bases from J, leaving 17 bases between. The CDR3 loop is CASRLDRRVNEQYF. The CDR3 region has the DNA TGTGCCAGCAGACTAGACAGGCGAGTGAACGAGCAGTACTTC.

The rearrangement joins TRBV19 to TRBJ1-3; the D gene is possibly TRBD1 (5 bases). The CDR3 is made up of 17 amino acids. CDR1 LNHDA and CDR2 SQIVND come from the germline V gene (reference sequence). Trimming took 6 bases from V and 1 from J, leaving 19 bases between them. The CDR3 here is CASRQSTGTVSGNTIYF. CDR3 DNA: TGTGCCAGTAGACAATCGACCGGGACGGTGTCTGGAAACACCATATATTTT.

The chain joins TRBV18 to TRBJ1-3; the D gene is possibly TRBD1 (5 bases). Trimming shortened V by 6 bases and J by 0 bases, and 15 bases separated the two germline ends. CDR1 and CDR2 (germline): KGHSH, LQKENI. This CDR3 contains 16 residues. CDR3 in DNA: TGTGCCAGCTCCCTCGGGGCCGGTCGCTCTGGAAACACCATATATTTT. Translation: CASSLGAGRSGNTIYF.

The chain uses TRBV7-9 and TRBJ2-5; TRBD1 agrees at 7 bases. V was pared by 6 bases and J by 2 bases, with 12 bases of the junction left unmatched. Germline CDR1 and CDR2: SEHNR and FQNEAQ (reference sequence). The CDR3 extends over 16 amino acids. In DNA form, the CDR3 reads TGTGCCAGCAGTCTGCTCGGGACAGACACACAAGAGACCCAGTACTTC. Translating gives CASSLLGTDTQETQYF.

The chain has TRBV5-6 and TRBJ2-7; 7 bases agree with TRBD1. J lost 0 bases, V lost 2 bases, and 5 bases had no gene match. This CDR3 has 15 residues. Germline V gene lookup returns CDR1 SGHDT and CDR2 YYEEEE. The CDR3 sequence is CASSFSTGPSYEQYF. The CDR3 bases are TGTGCCAGCAGCTTCTCGACAGGGCCCTCCTACGAGCAGTACTTC.

J is TRBJ2-7 and V is TRBV5-4; D might be TRBD1 (7 bases). The CDR3 runs 16 residues. V lost 1 base and J 3 bases, leaving 17 bases between the germline ends. Germline CDR1 SGHNT, CDR2 YYREEE (reference sequence). CDR3 DNA sequence: TGTGCCAGCAGCTTGAGTCGGCAGGGGGGTGTCTACGAGCAGTACTTC. It encodes CASSLSRQGGVYEQYF. The full variable domain, in which reference TRBV5-4 and TRBJ2-7 provide the parts outside the CDR3, is ETGVTQSPTHLIKTRGQQVTLRCSSQSGHNTVSWYQQALGQGPQFIFQYYREEENGRGNFPPRFSGLQFPNYSSELNVNALELDDSALYLCASSLSRQGGVYEQYFGPGTRLTVT.

In its sample, this clone was seen once. V and J are TRBV6-5 and TRBJ2-7; weak D call: TRBD1 (5 bases). Trimming pared 6 bases from V and 6 bases from J, leaving 21 bases between. Germline CDR1 and CDR2: MNHEY and SVGAGI. The CDR3 is 15 residues long. The CDR3 loop is CASRSVGDSVGEQYF. The DNA of the CDR3 is TGTGCCAGCAGAAGCGTAGGAGACAGTGTGGGCGAGCAGTACTTC.

The J gene is TRBJ1-1, the V gene TRBV5-1; TRBD1 matches 9 bases. The junction had 5 bases not matched to a gene; V was cut back by 0 bases and J by 5 bases. This CDR3 comprises 15 residues. Germline V gene data show CDR1 as SGHRS and CDR2 as YFSETQ. CDR3: CASSLEGQGRTEAFF. The CDR3 DNA is TGCGCCAGCAGCTTGGAGGGACAGGGTAGAACTGAAGCTTTCTTT.